The rows below give T cell receptor beta chains drawn from one sample of a study of T-cell reconstitution after alpha-beta-depleted transplantation in children. TCRdb analysed the PCR reads with MiXCR anew, one entry per CDR3 protein. The data contain 200,000 or so distinct CDR3 sequences, around 5.9% of them singletons. The sample was PBMCs, taken before TCRalphabeta/CD19-depleted stem cell transplant. The receptors here all came from a girl in the first two years of life with combined immunodeficiency, due to receive a stem cell transplant. Each CDR3 is given with its conserved first and last residue.

v_call	j_call	cdr3_aa
TRBV20-1	TRBJ1-2	CSASDLDYGYTF
TRBV5-8	TRBJ2-1	CASSLPGQYNEQFF
TRBV20-1	TRBJ2-7	CSARSGIPYEQYF
TRBV20-1	TRBJ1-2	CSAMIQGAFNYGYTF
TRBV5-4	TRBJ2-2	CASSEGLAGFTGELFF
TRBV4-1	TRBJ2-4	CASSQQGRPRIQYF
TRBV29-1	TRBJ2-7	CSVEGLDSLSGYYEQYF
TRBV3-1	TRBJ2-5	CASTLTGMETQYF
TRBV11-2	TRBJ2-7	CASSLANTRYEQYF
TRBV14	TRBJ1-1	CASSQGLMNTEAFF
TRBV5-1	TRBJ1-1	CASSPSRGGVAEAFF
TRBV29-1	TRBJ1-2	CSVAPVDSYYGYTF
TRBV20-1	TRBJ2-7	CSARDQGDYEQYF
TRBV20-1	TRBJ2-7	CSARAHLGAGAYEQYF